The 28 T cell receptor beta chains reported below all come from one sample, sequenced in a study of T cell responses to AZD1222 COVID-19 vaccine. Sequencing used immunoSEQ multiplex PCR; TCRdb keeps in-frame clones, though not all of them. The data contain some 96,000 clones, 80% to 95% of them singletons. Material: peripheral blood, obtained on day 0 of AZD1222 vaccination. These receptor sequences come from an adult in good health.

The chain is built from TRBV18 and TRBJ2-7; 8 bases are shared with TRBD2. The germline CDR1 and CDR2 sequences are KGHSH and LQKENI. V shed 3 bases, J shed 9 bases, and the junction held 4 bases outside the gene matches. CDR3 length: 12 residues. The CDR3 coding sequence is TGTGCCAGCTCACCCGGGAGGGAATGGCAGTACTTC. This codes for CASSPGREWQYF.

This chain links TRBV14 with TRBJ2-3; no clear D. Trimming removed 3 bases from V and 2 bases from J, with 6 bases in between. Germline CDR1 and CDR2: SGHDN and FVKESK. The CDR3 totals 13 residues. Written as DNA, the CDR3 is TGTGCCAGCAGCCAGTCCTACACAGATACGCAGTATTTT. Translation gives CASSQSYTDTQYF.

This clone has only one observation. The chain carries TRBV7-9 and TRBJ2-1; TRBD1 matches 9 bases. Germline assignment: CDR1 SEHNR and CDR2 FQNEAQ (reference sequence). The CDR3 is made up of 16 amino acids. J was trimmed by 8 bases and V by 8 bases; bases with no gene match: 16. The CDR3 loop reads CASRPLTPGQGDEQFF. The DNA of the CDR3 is TGTGCCAGCCGACCTTTGACTCCGGGACAGGGCGATGAGCAGTTCTTC. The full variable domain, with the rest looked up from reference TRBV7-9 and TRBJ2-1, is DTGVSQNPRHKITKRGQNVTFRCDPISEHNRLYWYRQTLGQGPEFLTYFQNEAQLEKSRLLSDRFSAERPKGSFSTLEIQRTEQGDSAMYLCASRPLTPGQGDEQFFGPGTRLTVL.

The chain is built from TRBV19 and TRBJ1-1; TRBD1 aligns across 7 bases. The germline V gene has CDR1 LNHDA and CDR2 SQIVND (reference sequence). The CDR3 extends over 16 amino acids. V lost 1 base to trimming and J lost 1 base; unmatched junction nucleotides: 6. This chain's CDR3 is CASSIGDSIPNTEAFF. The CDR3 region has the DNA TGTGCCAGTAGTATAGGGGACAGCATACCGAACACTGAAGCTTTCTTT.

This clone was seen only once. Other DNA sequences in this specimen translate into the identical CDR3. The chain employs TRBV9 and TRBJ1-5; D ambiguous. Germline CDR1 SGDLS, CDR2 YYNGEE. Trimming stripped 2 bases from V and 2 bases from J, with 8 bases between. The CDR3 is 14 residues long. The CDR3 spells CASSVDGGNQPQHF. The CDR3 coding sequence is TGTGCCAGCAGCGTCGACGGGGGCAATCAGCCCCAGCATTTT.

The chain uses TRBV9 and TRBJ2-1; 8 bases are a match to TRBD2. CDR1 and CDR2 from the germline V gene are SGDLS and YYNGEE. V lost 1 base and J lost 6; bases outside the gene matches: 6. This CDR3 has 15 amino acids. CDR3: CASSVFAGGLNEQFF. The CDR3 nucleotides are TGTGCCAGCAGCGTATTTGCGGGAGGACTCAATGAGCAGTTCTTC. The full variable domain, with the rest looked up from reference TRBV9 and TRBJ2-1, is DSGVTQTPKHLITATGQRVTLRCSPRSGDLSVYWYQQSLDQGLQFLIQYYNGEERAKGNILERFSAQQFPDLHSELNLSSLELGDSALYFCASSVFAGGLNEQFFGPGTRLTVL.

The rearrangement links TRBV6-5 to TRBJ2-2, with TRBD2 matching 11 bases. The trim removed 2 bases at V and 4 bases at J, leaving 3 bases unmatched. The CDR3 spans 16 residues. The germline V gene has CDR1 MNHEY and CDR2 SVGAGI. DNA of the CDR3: TGTGCCAGCAGTTACCTCGGGACTAGCGGCACCGGGGAGCTGTTTTTT. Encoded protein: CASSYLGTSGTGELFF.

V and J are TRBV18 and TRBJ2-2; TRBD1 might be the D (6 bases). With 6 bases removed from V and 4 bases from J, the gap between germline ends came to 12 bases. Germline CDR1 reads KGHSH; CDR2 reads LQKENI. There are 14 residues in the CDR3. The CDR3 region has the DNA TGTGCCAGCTCCAGGGGAGCGAGCACCGGGGAGCTGTTTTTT. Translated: CASSRGASTGELFF.

This CDR3 is CSASTGATEAFF. In nucleotides, the CDR3 is TGCAGTGCTAGTACGGGTGCCACTGAAGCTTTCTTT. The chain has TRBV20-1 and TRBJ1-1; D gene uncertain. CDR1 DFQATT and CDR2 SNEGSKA come from the germline V gene (reference sequence). The V end was cut by 3 bases, the J end by 4 bases, with 9 bases between. The CDR3 is 12 amino acids.

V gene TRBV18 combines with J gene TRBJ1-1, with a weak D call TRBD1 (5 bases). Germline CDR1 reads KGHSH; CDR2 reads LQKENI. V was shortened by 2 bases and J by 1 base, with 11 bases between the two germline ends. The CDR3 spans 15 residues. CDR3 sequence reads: CASSPGATQNTEAFF. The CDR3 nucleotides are TGTGCCAGCTCACCAGGGGCAACTCAGAACACTGAAGCTTTCTTT.

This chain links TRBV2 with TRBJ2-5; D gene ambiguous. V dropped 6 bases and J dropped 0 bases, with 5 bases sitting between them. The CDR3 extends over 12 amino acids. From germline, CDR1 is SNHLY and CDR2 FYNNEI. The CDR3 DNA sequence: TGTGCCAGCAGAGACTACCAAGAGACCCAGTACTTC. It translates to CASRDYQETQYF.

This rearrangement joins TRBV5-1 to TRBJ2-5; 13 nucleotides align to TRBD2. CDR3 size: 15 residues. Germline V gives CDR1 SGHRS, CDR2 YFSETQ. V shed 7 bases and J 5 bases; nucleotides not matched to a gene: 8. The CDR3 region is CASGTSGRAGETQYF. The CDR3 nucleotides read TGCGCCAGCGGAACTAGCGGGAGGGCCGGGGAGACCCAGTACTTC.

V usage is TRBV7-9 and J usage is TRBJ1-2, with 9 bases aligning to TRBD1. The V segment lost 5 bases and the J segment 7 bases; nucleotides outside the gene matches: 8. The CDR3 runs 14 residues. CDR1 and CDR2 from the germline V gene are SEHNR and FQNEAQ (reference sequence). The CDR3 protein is CASSPTGGRLGYTF. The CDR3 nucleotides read TGTGCCAGCAGCCCAACAGGGGGCAGACTTGGCTACACCTTC.

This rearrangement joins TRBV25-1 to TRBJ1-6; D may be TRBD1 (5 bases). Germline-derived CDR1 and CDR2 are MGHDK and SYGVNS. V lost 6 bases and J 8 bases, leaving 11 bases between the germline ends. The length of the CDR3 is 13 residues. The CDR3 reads CASSQGLDSPLHF. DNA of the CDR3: TGTGCCAGCAGCCAGGGACTGGATTCACCCCTCCACTTT.

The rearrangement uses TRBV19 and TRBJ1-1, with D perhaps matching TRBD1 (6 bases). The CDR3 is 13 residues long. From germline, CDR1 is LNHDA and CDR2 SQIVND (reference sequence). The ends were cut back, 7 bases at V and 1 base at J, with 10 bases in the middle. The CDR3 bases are TGTGCCAGTAACTCACAGGGGAACACTGAAGCTTTCTTT. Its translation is CASNSQGNTEAFF.

The CDR3: CASSLSVTSMNTEAFF. The CDR3 bases are TGCGCCAGCAGCTTGTCTGTCACCTCTATGAACACTGAAGCTTTCTTT. The chain is built from TRBV5-1 and TRBJ1-1; D is undetermined. The CDR3 is made up of 16 amino acids. The V gene lost 1 base and the J gene lost 0 bases, with 13 bases spanning the gap. Germline V gives CDR1 SGHRS, CDR2 YFSETQ.

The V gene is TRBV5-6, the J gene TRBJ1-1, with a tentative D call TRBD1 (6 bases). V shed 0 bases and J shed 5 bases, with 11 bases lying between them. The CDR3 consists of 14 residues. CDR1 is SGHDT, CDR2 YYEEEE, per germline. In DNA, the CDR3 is TGTGCCAGCAGCTTGGCGGGGGCTCTGACTGAAGCTTTCTTT. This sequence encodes CASSLAGALTEAFF.

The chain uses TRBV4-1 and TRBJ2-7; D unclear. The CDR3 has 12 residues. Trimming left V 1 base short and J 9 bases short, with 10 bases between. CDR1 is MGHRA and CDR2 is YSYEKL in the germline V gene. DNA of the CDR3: TGCGCCAGCAGCCAAGTGCAGTTTCTGCAGTACTTC. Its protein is CASSQVQFLQYF.

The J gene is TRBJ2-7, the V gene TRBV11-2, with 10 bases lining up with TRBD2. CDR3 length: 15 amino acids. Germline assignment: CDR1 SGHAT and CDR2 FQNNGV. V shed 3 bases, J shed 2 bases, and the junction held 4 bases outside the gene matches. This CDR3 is CASSLGLAPTYEQYF. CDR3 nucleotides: TGTGCCAGCAGCTTGGGACTAGCGCCTACCTACGAGCAGTACTTC.

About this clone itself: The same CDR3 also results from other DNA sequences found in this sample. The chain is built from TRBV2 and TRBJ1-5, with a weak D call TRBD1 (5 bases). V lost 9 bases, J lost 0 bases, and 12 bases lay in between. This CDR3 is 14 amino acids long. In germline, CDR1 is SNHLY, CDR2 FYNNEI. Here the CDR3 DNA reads TGTGCCAGTCAGGGCGGTAATAGCAATCAGCCCCAGCATTTT. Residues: CASQGGNSNQPQHF.

The DNA of the CDR3 is TGTGCCAGCAGCTTAGCCGCCAGGGATGGCTACACCTTC. Translating it yields CASSLAARDGYTF. This rearrangement joins TRBV13 to TRBJ1-2, with a tentative D call TRBD1 (5 bases). There are 13 residues in the CDR3. Germline CDR1 reads PRHDT; CDR2 reads FYEKMQ (reference sequence). Between the trimmed V and J ends, which lost 1 base and 6 bases, there was a span of 9 bases. The full variable domain, rest sourced from reference TRBV13 and TRBJ1-2, is AAGVIQSPRHLIKEKRETATLKCYPIPRHDTVYWYQQGPGQDPQFLISFYEKMQSDKGSIPDRFSAQQFSDYHSELNMSSLELGDSALYFCASSLAARDGYTFGSGTRLTVV.

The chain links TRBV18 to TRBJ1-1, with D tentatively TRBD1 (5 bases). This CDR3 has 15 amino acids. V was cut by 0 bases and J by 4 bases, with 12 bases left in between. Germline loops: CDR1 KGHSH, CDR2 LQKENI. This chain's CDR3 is CASSPPSQGGTEAFF. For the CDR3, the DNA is TGTGCCAGCTCACCACCGTCGCAGGGAGGCACTGAAGCTTTCTTT. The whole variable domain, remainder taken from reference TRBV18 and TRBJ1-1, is NAGVMQNPRHLVRRRGQEARLRCSPMKGHSHVYWYRQLPEEGLKFMVYLQKENIIDESGMPKERFSAEFPKEGPSILRIQQVVRGDSAAYFCASSPPSQGGTEAFFGQGTRLTVV.

CDR3 nucleotides: TGTGCCAGCAGCTTATCGACCCAAGACAATGAGCAGTTCTTC. Its protein product is CASSLSTQDNEQFF. V gene TRBV11-3 combines with J gene TRBJ2-1, with D unclear. Per the germline V gene, CDR1 is SGHNT and CDR2 is YENEEA. Trimming cost V 2 bases and J 5 bases, with 10 bases left between them. This CDR3 has 14 amino acids.

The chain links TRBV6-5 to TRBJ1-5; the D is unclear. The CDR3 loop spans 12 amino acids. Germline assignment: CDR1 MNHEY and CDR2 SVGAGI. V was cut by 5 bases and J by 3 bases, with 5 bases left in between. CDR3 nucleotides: TGTGCCAGCAGTAGAGACAATCAGCCCCAGCATTTT. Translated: CASSRDNQPQHF.

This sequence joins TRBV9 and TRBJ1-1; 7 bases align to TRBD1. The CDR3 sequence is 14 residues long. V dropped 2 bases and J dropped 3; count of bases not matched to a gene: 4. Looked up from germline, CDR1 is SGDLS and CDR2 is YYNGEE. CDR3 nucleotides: TGTGCCAGCAGCGTCGGAGGGGGCGACACTGAAGCTTTCTTT. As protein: CASSVGGGDTEAFF. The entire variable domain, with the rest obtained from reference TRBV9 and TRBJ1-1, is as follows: DSGVTQTPKHLITATGQRVTLRCSPRSGDLSVYWYQQSLDQGLQFLIQYYNGEERAKGNILERFSAQQFPDLHSELNLSSLELGDSALYFCASSVGGGDTEAFFGQGTRLTVV.

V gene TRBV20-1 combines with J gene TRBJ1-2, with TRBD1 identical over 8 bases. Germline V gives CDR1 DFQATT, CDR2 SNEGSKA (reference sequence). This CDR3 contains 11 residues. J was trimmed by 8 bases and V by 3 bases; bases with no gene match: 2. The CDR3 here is CSARDRVGYTF. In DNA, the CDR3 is TGCAGTGCTAGGGACAGGGTCGGCTACACCTTC.

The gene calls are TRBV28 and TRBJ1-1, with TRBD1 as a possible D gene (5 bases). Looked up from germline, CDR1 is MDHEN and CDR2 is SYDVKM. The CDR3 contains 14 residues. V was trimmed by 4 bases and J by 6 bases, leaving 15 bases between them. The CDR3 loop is CASSSTLGTAEAFF. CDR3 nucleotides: TGTGCCAGCAGTTCCACCCTCGGGACGGCTGAAGCTTTCTTT.

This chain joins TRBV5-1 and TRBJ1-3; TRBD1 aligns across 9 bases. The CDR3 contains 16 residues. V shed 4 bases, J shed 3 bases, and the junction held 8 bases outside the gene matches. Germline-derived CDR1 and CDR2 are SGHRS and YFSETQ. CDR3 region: CASSAVDRGYGNTIYF. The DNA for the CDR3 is TGCGCCAGCAGCGCTGTGGACAGGGGATATGGAAACACCATATATTTT.